This T cell receptor beta chain was identified in a study of CD8 T cells in Susac syndrome. An amount of RNA that ranged from about 0.45 to 1 ug was reverse transcribed with random hexamers. The method of amplification for TCR beta CDR3 was immunoSEQ multiplex PCR, covering 54 Vbeta and 13 Jbeta. TCRdb re-called the immunoSEQ multiplex PCR reads with MiXCR, one entry per CDR3 protein. The repertoire holds about 76,000 distinct CDR3 sequences, with 91% as singletons. CDR1 MNHNS and CDR2 SASEGT come from the germline V gene. This CDR3 has 14 amino acids. Trimming shortened V by 3 bases and J by 5 bases, and 11 bases separated the two germline ends. The authors carried out high-throughput sequencing of TCR beta. They applied it to CD8+ and CD4+ T cells obtained from blood. The TEMRA cells underwent FACS enrichment, while the CD8+ and CD4+ T cells underwent negative isolation.

Material: CD8+ T cells from PBMCs. The receptor comes from a human donor with multiple sclerosis. The V and J genes are TRBV6-1 and TRBJ1-5, with a weak D call TRBD1 (6 bases). CDR3 amino acids: CASSDEGDDQPQHF. The CDR3 coding sequence is TGTGCCAGCAGTGATGAGGGGGACGATCAGCCCCAGCATTTT.